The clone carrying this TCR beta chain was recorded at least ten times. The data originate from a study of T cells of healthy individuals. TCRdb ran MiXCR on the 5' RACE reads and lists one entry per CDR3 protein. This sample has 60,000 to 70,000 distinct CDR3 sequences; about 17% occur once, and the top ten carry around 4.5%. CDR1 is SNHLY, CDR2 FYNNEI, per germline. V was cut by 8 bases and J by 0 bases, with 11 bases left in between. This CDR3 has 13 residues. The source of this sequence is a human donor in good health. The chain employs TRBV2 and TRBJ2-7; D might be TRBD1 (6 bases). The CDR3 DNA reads TGTGCCAGCGGAAGGACAGTCTCCTACGAGCAGTACTTC. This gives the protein CASGRTVSYEQYF.